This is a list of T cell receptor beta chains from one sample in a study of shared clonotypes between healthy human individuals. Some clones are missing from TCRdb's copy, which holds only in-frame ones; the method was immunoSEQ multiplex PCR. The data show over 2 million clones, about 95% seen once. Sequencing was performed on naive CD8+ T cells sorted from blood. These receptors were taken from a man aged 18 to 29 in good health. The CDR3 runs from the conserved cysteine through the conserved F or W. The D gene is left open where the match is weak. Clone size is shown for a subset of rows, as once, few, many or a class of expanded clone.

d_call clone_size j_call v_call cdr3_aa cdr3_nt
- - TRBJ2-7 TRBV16 CASSPTGSTGQYF TGTGCCAGCAGCCCGACAGGATCTACGGGGCAGTACTTC
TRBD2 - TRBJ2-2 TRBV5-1 CASSLSASGVNDGELFF TGCGCCAGCAGCTTGTCGGCTAGCGGGGTCAATGACGGGGAGCTGTTTTTT
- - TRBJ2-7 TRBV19 CASSLGQEGIYEQYF TGTGCCAGTAGCCTCGGACAGGAGGGGATCTACGAGCAGTACTTC
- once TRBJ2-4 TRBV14 CASSLWTENIQYF TGTGCCAGCAGCCTCTGGACCGAAAACATTCAGTACTTC
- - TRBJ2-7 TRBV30 CAWSGNSGEQYF TGTGCCTGGAGTGGGAATTCGGGCGAGCAGTACTTC
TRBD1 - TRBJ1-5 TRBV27 CASREQGVGGNQPQHF TGTGCCAGCAGGGAACAGGGGGTTGGGGGCAATCAGCCCCAGCATTTT
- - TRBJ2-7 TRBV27 CASSLGATSYEQYF TGTGCCAGCAGTTTAGGGGCCACATCCTACGAGCAGTACTTC
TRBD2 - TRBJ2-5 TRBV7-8 CASSLPTSGGATVETQYF TGTGCCAGCAGCTTACCGACTAGCGGGGGGGCCACGGTTGAGACCCAGTACTTC
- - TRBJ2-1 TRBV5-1 CASSLEGGNEQFF TGCGCCAGCAGCTTGGAGGGAGGAAATGAGCAGTTCTTC
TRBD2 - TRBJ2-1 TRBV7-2 CASSFLGLTYNEQFF TGTGCCAGCAGCTTTCTGGGACTAACCTACAATGAGCAGTTCTTC
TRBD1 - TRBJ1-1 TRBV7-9 CASSSGTGGPEAFF TGTGCCAGCAGCTCCGGGACAGGGGGCCCTGAAGCTTTCTTT
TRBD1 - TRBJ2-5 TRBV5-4 CASSFVGQGLQETQYF TGTGCCAGCAGCTTTGTGGGACAGGGCCTTCAAGAGACCCAGTACTTC
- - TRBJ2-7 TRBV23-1 CASSPGAGDRYEQYF TGCGCCAGCAGCCCAGGGGCGGGTGATCGGTACGAGCAGTACTTC
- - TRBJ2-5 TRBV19 CASSIGAGKKTQYF TGTGCCAGTAGTATTGGGGCAGGAAAGAAGACCCAGTACTTC
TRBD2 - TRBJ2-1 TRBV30 CAWSVTAGGPYNEQFF TGTGCCTGGAGTGTAACAGCGGGAGGGCCCTACAATGAGCAGTTCTTC
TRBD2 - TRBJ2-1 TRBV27 CASSLSGRADEQFF TGTGCCAGCAGTCTTAGCGGGAGGGCCGATGAGCAGTTCTTC
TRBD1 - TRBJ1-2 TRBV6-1 CASSEWGQGPYGYTF TGTGCCAGCAGTGAGTGGGGACAGGGACCCTATGGCTACACCTTC
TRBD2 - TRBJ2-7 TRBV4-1 CASSQRTSGAYEQYF TGCGCCAGCAGTCAAAGGACTAGCGGTGCCTACGAGCAGTACTTC
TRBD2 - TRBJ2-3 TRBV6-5 CASRLLAAGTDTQYF TGTGCCAGCAGACTTCTAGCGGCTGGCACAGATACGCAGTATTTT
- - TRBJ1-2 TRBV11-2 CASTLERDYGYTF TGTGCCAGCACTCTTGAGAGGGACTATGGCTACACCTTC
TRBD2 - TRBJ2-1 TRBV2 CASSEVGGLAGGPGREEQFF TGTGCCAGCAGTGAAGTTGGGGGACTAGCGGGAGGGCCAGGGCGCGAGGAGCAGTTCTTC
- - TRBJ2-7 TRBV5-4 CASSLRADYEQYF TGTGCCAGCAGCTTAAGAGCCGACTACGAGCAGTACTTC
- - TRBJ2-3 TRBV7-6 CASSSPSTDTQYF TGTGCCAGCAGCTCCCCGAGCACAGATACGCAGTATTTT
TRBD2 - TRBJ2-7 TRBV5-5 CASSLSRGGYEQYF TGTGCCAGCAGCTTGTCCCGGGGGGGCTACGAGCAGTACTTC
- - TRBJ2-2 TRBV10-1 CAWWYLAWTGELFF TGCGCGTGGTGGTACCTAGCGTGGACCGGGGAGCTGTTTTTT
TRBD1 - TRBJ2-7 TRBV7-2 CASSLGTGAAQYF TGTGCCAGCAGCCTCGGGACAGGCGCGGCGCAGTACTTC
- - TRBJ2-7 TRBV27 CASRPTGTTYEQYF TGTGCCAGCAGGCCGACAGGTACTACCTACGAGCAGTACTTC
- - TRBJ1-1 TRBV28 CASVYRAANTEAFF TGTGCCAGCGTATACAGGGCGGCGAACACTGAAGCTTTCTTT
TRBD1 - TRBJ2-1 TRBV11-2 CASSGQGWRVGQFF TGTGCCAGCAGCGGACAGGGGTGGCGGGTCGGGCAGTTCTTC
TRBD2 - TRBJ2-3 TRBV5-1 CASSPSGTSGRVGLDTQYF TGCGCCAGCAGCCCCTCCGGGACTAGCGGGAGGGTCGGGCTAGATACGCAGTATTTT
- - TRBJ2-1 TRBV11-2 CASSLGREQFF TGTGCCAGCAGCTTAGGGCGTGAGCAGTTCTTC